Given below is one T cell receptor (beta chain) in context. Its antigen is undetermined. V lost 6 bases, J lost 3 bases, and 6 bases stayed unmatched. This CDR3 has 14 residues. CDR1 is ENHRY and CDR2 is SYGVKD in the germline V gene. It was with 60 Vbeta and 13 Jbeta primers that the PCR ran. Clones were sequenced by immunoSEQ multiplex PCR, and TCRdb holds only the in-frame ones, with some missing. The table includes over 150,000 clones, about 80% detected once. The data belong to a study of cytomegalovirus exposure and HLA in healthy donors. General study points: Most TCR beta V segments were productive about 90% or about 30% of the time in an earlier analysis.

The source is a boy aged 10-17 years in good health and CMV-seronegative. The genes are TRBV10-3 and TRBJ2-7; 9 bases are a match to TRBD2. Sequences were obtained from PBMCs. The CDR3 DNA reads as TGTGCCATCAGGGCTAGCGGGGAAGTCTACGAGCAGTACTTC. Protein product: CAIRASGEVYEQYF.